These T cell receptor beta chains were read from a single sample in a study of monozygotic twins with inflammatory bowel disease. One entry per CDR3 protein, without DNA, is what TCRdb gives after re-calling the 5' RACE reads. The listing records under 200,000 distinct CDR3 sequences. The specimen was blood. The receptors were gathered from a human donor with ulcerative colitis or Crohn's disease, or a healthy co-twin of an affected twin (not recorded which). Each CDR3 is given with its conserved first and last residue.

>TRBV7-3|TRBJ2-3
CASSLNSGADTQYF
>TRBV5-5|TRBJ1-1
CASSLPTQGQAFF
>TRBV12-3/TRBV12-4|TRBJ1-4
CASSFGTGVEKLFF
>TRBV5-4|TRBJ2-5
CASSYGDWGEETQYF
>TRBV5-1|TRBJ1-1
CASSKDRGFEAFF
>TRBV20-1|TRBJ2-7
CSASRLAGDEQYF
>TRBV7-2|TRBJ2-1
CASSLAGTSGIFNEQFF
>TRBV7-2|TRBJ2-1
CASSLAKAGGRSYNEQFF
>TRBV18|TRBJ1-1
CASSPPSSLRGTEAFF
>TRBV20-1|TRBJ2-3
CSASPVPGLAGGGDTQYF
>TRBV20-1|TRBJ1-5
CSVRVPGITQPQHF
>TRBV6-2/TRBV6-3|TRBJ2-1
CTSTTTRDNEQFF
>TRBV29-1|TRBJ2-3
CSGIMRTDTQYF
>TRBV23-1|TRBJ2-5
CASSRRDREVKTQYF
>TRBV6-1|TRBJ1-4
CASGVRGTNEKLFF
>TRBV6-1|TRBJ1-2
CASSETAYYGYTF
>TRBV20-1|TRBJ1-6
CSATGTGPNSPLHF
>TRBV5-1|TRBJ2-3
CASSRAGDRTDTQYF
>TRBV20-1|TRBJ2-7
CSARDRLSGRDEQYF
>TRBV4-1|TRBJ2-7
CASSQGGSRYEQYF
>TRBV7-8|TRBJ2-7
CASSLLERGPGGEQYF
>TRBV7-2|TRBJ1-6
CASSFRQGVSPLHF
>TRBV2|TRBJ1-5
CASSEAYRVGQPQHF
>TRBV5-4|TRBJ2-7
CASSLGPQGTYEQYF
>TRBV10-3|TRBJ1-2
CAITGTGDHNYGYTF
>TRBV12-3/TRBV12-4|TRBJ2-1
CASSPWTSERGSEQFF
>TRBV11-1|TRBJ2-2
CASSGEGTTGELFF
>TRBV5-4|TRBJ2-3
CAIPYIAGGPEDTQYF
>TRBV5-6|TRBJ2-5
CASSLVSLEETQYF
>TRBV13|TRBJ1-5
CASSPRRQGDNQPQHF